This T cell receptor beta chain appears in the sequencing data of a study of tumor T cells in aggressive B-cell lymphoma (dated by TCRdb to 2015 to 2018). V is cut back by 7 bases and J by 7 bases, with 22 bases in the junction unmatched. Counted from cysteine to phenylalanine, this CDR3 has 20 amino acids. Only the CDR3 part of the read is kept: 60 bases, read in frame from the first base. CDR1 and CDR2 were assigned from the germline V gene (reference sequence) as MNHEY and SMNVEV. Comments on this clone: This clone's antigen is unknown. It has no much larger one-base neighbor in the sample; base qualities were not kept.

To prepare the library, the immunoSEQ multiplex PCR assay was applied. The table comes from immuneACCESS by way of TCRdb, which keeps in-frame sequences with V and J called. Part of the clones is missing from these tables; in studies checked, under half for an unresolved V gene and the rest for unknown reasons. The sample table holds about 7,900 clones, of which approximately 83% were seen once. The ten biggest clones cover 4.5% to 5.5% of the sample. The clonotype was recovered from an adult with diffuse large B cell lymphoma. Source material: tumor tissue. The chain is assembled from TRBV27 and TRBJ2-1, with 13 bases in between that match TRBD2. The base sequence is TGTGCCAGCACCAAAAATCGTTGGACTAGCGGGAGAGGGGGGGGGAATGAGCAGTTCTTC. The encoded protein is CASTKNRWTSGRGGGNEQFF.